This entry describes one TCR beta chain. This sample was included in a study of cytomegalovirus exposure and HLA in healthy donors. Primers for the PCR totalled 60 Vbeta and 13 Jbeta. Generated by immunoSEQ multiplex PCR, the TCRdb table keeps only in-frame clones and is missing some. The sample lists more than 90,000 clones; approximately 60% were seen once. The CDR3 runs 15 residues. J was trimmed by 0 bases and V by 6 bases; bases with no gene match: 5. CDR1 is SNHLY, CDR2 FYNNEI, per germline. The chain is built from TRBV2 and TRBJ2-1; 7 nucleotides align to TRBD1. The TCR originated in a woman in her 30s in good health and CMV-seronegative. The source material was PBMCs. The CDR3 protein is CASRDAGGSYNEQFF. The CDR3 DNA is TGTGCCAGCAGGGACGCAGGGGGCTCCTACAATGAGCAGTTCTTC.